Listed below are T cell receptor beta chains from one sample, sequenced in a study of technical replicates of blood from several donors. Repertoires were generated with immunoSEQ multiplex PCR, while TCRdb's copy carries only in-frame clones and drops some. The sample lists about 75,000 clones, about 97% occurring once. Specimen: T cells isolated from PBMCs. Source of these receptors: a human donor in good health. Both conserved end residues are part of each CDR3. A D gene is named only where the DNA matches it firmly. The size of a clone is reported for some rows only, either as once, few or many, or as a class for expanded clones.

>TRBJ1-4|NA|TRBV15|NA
CATSFEVAGEKLFF
TGTGCCACCAGCTTCGAGGTGGCGGGAGAAAAACTGTTTTTT
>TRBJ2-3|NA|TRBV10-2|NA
CASKRGSIVLGTDTQYF
TGCGCCAGCAAGCGAGGGTCGATAGTACTGGGCACAGATACGCAGTATTTT
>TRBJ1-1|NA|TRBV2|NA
CASSGRKDFVTEAFF
TGTGCCAGCAGTGGGAGGAAGGATTTTGTCACTGAAGCTTTCTTT
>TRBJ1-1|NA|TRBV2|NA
CASSEDLREVNTEAFF
TGTGCCAGCAGTGAAGACCTCAGGGAGGTGAACACTGAAGCTTTCTTT
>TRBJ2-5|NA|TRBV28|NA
CASRRGTGSWQETQYF
TGTGCCAGCAGACGTGGTACAGGGTCCTGGCAAGAGACCCAGTACTTC
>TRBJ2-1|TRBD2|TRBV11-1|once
CASSSLLLGAGENEQFF
TGTGCCAGCAGCTCCCTACTTTTGGGAGCGGGAGAGAATGAGCAGTTCTTC
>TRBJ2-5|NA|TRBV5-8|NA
CASSIRAVETQYF
TGTGCCAGCAGCATCAGGGCGGTGGAGACCCAGTACTTC
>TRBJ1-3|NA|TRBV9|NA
CASRRQDSGNTIYF
TGTGCCAGCAGACGACAGGACTCTGGAAACACCATATATTTT
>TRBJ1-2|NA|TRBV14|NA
CASSQDTGHNYGYTF
TGTGCCAGCAGCCAAGATACAGGGCATAACTATGGCTACACCTTC
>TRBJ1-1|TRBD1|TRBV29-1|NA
CSVGPGGDTEAFF
TGCAGCGTTGGTCCAGGGGGCGACACTGAAGCTTTCTTT
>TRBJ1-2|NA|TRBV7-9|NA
CASSLGQVPLPYGYTF
TGTGCCAGCAGCTTAGGACAGGTCCCTCTACCATATGGCTACACCTTC
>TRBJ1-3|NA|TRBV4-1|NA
CASSRQGWVLNGNTIYF
TGCGCCAGCAGCCGGCAGGGTTGGGTCTTAAATGGAAACACCATATATTTT
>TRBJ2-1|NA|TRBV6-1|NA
CASSDRIAGVRDNEQFF
TGTGCCAGCAGTGATCGTATCGCAGGGGTTCGGGACAATGAGCAGTTCTTC
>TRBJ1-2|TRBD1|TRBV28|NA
CASSSGGANGYTF
TGTGCCAGCAGCTCAGGGGGCGCAAACGGCTACACCTTC
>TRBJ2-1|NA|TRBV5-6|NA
CASSLVPTGGEQFF
TGTGCCAGCAGCTTGGTTCCAACCGGGGGTGAGCAGTTCTTC
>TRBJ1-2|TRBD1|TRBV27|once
CASSMDRGGGYTF
TGTGCCAGCAGTATGGACAGGGGAGGCGGCTACACCTTC
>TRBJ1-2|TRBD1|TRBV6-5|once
CASSRQTGFIYGYTF
TGTGCCAGCAGTCGCCAGACAGGGTTCATCTATGGCTACACCTTC
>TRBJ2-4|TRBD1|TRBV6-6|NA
CASDRGPSLAKNIQYF
TGTGCCAGCGACAGGGGGCCATCACTAGCCAAAAACATTCAGTACTTC
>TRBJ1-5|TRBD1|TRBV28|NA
CASSLGLGQGNNQPQHF
TGTGCCAGCAGTTTAGGACTAGGACAGGGAAACAATCAGCCCCAGCATTTT
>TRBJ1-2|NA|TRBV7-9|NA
CASSFPLTAGYGYTF
TGTGCCAGCAGCTTCCCCTTAACGGCCGGGTATGGCTACACCTTC
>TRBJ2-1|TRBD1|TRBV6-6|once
CASSPGGRGLNEQFF
TGTGCCAGCAGTCCCGGGGGCAGGGGGCTGAATGAGCAGTTCTTC
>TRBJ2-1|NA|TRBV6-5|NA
CASRSGGEFF
TGTGCCAGCCGGAGCGGAGGGGAGTTCTTC
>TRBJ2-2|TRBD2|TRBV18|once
CASSPWTSGSHTGELFF
TGTGCCAGCTCACCTTGGACTAGCGGGAGTCACACCGGGGAGCTGTTTTTT
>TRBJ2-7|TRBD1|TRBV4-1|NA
CASSSSGQGDYEQYF
TGCGCCAGCAGTTCCAGTGGGCAGGGGGACTACGAGCAGTACTTC
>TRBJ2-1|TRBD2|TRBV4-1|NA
CASSTSGSRYNEQFF
TGCGCCAGCAGCACTAGCGGGAGTCGGTACAATGAGCAGTTCTTC
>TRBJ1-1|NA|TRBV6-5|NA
CASSYSTWIMNTEAFF
TGTGCCAGCAGTTACTCGACTTGGATAATGAACACTGAAGCTTTCTTT
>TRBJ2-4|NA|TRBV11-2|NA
CASSHKSSRMLQNIQYF
TGTGCCAGCAGCCATAAATCTAGCCGCATGTTACAAAACATTCAGTACTTC
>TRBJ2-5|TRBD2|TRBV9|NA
CASSASVFGGEETQYF
TGTGCCAGCAGCGCGAGCGTTTTTGGGGGGGAAGAGACCCAGTACTTC
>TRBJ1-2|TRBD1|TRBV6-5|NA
CASRKGQGGYGYTF
TGTGCCAGCAGGAAAGGACAGGGCGGCTATGGCTACACCTTC
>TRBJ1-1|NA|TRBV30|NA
CAWKKGDPEAFF
TGTGCCTGGAAAAAGGGGGACCCTGAAGCTTTCTTT
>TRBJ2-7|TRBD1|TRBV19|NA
CASSTPPGGSYEQYF
TGTGCCAGTAGTACCCCCCCAGGGGGCTCCTACGAGCAGTACTTC
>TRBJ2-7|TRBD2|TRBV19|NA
CASSVLAGNEQYF
TGTGCCAGTAGTGTACTAGCGGGTAACGAGCAGTACTTC
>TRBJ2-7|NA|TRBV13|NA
CASSLGLGSQLGLEQYF
TGTGCCAGCAGCTTAGGCCTTGGTAGTCAGTTGGGGCTCGAGCAGTACTTC
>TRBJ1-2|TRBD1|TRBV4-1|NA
CASSTTGGNNYGYTF
TGCGCCAGCAGTACAACAGGGGGAAACAACTATGGCTACACCTTC
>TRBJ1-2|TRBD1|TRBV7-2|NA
CASSLGQGHGYTF
TGTGCCAGCAGCCTGGGACAGGGACATGGCTACACCTTC
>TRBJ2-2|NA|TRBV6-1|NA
CASSDYRVHGPGELFF
TGTGCCAGCAGTGACTACAGGGTACACGGCCCCGGGGAGCTGTTTTTT
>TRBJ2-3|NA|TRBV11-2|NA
CASSPAQGFNTQYF
TGTGCCAGCAGCCCCGCCCAGGGGTTCAATACGCAGTATTTT
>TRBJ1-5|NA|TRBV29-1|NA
CSVLFSGIMLNQPQHF
TGCAGCGTTCTCTTTTCAGGGATAATGTTGAATCAGCCCCAGCATTTT
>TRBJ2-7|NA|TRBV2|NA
CASSEVGGNYEQYF
TGTGCCAGCAGTGAGGTAGGGGGAAACTACGAGCAGTACTTC
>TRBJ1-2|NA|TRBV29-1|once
CSVEVLDRRLPNYGYTF
TGCAGCGTTGAAGTTCTCGACAGGCGCCTACCTAACTATGGCTACACCTTC
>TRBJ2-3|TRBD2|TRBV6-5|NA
CASRNGLAVTDTQYF
TGTGCCAGCAGAAACGGACTAGCGGTGACAGATACGCAGTATTTT
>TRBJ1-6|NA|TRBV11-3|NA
CASSLGRGGSPLHF
TGTGCCAGCAGCTTAGGTAGGGGTGGATCACCCCTCCACTTT
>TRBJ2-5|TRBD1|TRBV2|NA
CASIPLTGQETQYF
TGTGCCAGCATCCCACTGACAGGGCAAGAGACCCAGTACTTC
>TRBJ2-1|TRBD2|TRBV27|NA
CASSITSGLYNEQFF
TGTGCCAGCAGTATAACTAGCGGCCTTTACAATGAGCAGTTCTTC
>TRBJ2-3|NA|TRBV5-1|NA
CASSGLRPQTDTQYF
TGCGCCAGCAGTGGGCTGAGACCTCAGACAGATACGCAGTATTTT
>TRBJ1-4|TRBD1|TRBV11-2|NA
CASSLVPTGGNEKLFF
TGTGCCAGCAGCTTAGTCCCGACAGGGGGCAATGAAAAACTGTTTTTT